Included here is one TCR beta chain sequence, with context. V lost 10 bases and J lost 0, with 16 bases in between. Germline CDR1 and CDR2: MNHEY and SMNVEV (reference sequence). The CDR3 sequence is 15 residues long. The source of the sample is a study of blood T cell repertoires in COVID-19. Study overall: The cDNA or gDNA used as material had been derived from T cells, B-cell-depleted T cells, or PBMCs.

Profiling relied on immunoSEQ multiplex PCR, and the TCRdb table lists in-frame clones only, not all of them. The table has about 160,000 clones, approximately 90% seen once. The material sequenced was peripheral blood. This chain joins TRBV27 and TRBJ2-1; a weak D match, TRBD2 (6 bases). This TCR was sampled from a young man with acute or convalescent COVID-19. CDR3 sequence (DNA): TGTGCCACTTCTAGCGCTACCTCCTCCTACAATGAGCAGTTCTTC. It is translated as CATSSATSSYNEQFF.